The rows below give T cell receptor beta chains drawn from one sample of a study of naive and memory T cell subsets. TCRdb independently ran MiXCR on the UMI-ligation and nested PCR reads; one entry per CDR3 protein. The sample has 130,000 to 150,000 distinct CDR3 sequences; 15% to 20% are singletons. Sequenced sample: naive CD4+ T cells from blood. These receptors all come from a human donor in good health. CDR3s include the opening cysteine and the closing phenylalanine or tryptophan. The D gene is left open where the match is weak. The size of a clone is reported for some rows only, either as once, few or many, or as a class for expanded clones.

CATGTGSSGNTIYF | TGTGCTACCGGGACAGGCTCATCTGGAAACACCATATATTTT | TRBV10-3 | TRBD1 | TRBJ1-3 | NA
CATSGGGQANTEAFF | TGTGCCACCAGCGGGGGGGGACAGGCGAACACTGAAGCTTTCTTT | TRBV15 | TRBD1 | TRBJ1-1 | few
CASSLWLAGVIDTQYF | TGTGCCAGCAGTTTATGGCTAGCGGGAGTTATAGATACGCAGTATTTT | TRBV12-3/TRBV12-4 | TRBD2 | TRBJ2-3 | NA
CASSLPSDTDTQYF | TGCGCCAGCAGCTTGCCGAGCGACACAGATACGCAGTATTTT | TRBV5-1 | NA | TRBJ2-3 | NA
CSATRRGGYGYTF | TGCAGTGCTACCCGCCGGGGCGGCTATGGCTACACCTTC | TRBV20-1 | NA | TRBJ1-2 | few
CASTPHDLPGLAFF | TGTGCCAGCACCCCTCACGATCTGCCCGGTTTAGCTTTCTTT | TRBV28 | NA | TRBJ1-1 | few
CSAPVGGQPQHF | TGCAGTGCCCCCGTGGGGGGTCAGCCCCAGCATTTT | TRBV20-1 | NA | TRBJ1-5 | few
CATRQRANTEAFF | TGTGCCACCAGACAGCGGGCAAACACTGAAGCTTTCTTT | TRBV19 | NA | TRBJ1-1 | few
CASSGPSGRGGYNEQFF | TGTGCCAGCAGCGGACCGAGCGGGAGAGGCGGCTACAATGAGCAGTTCTTC | TRBV7-2 | TRBD2 | TRBJ2-1 | few
CSVQRDGTDTQYF | TGCAGCGTACAGCGCGACGGCACAGATACGCAGTATTTT | TRBV29-1 | NA | TRBJ2-3 | few
CSVRDRPSSGNTIYF | TGCAGCGTTAGGGACCGACCGAGCTCTGGAAACACCATATATTTT | TRBV29-1 | NA | TRBJ1-3 | NA
CASSPGQGKETQYF | TGTGCCAGCAGCCCGGGACAGGGGAAAGAGACCCAGTACTTC | TRBV12-3/TRBV12-4 | TRBD1 | TRBJ2-5 | many
CASSPIRTNEQFF | TGCGCCAGCAGCCCTATTAGGACCAATGAGCAGTTCTTC | TRBV4-1 | NA | TRBJ2-1 | many